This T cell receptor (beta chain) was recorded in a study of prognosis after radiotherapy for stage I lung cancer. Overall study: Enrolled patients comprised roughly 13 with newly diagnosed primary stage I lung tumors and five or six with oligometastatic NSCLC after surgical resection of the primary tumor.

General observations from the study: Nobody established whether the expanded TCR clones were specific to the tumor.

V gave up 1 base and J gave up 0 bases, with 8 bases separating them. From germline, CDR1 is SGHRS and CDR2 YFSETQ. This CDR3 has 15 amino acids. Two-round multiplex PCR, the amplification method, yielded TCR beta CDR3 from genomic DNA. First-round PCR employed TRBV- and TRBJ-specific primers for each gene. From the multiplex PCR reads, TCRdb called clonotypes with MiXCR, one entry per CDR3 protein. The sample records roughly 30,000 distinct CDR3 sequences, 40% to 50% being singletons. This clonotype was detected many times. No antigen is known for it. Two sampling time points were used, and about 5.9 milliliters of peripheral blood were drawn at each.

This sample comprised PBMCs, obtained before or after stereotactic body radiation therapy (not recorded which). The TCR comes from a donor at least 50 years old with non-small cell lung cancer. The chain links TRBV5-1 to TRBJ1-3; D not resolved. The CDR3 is CASSLSSGSGNTIYF. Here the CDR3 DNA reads TGCGCCAGCAGCTTGTCGTCCGGCTCTGGAAACACCATATATTTT. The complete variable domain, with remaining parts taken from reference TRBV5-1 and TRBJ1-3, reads KAGVTQTPRYLIKTRGQQVTLSCSPISGHRSVSWYQQTPGQGLQFLFEYFSETQRNKGNFPGRFSGRQFSNSRSEMNVSTLELGDSALYLCASSLSSGSGNTIYFGEGSWLTVV.